One sample yielded the 11 T cell receptor beta chains listed below, sequenced in a study of cytomegalovirus exposure and HLA in healthy donors. The study ran its PCR with 60 Vbeta and 13 Jbeta primers. The assay was immunoSEQ multiplex PCR, and TCRdb's table has in-frame clones only and misses some. The table for this sample gives roughly 53,000 clones. The sample was PBMCs. The receptors were sampled from a female donor in good health and CMV-seronegative.

The chain employs TRBV7-9 and TRBJ2-1, with a tentative D call TRBD2 (5 bases). Looked up from germline, CDR1 is SEHNR and CDR2 is FQNEAQ (reference sequence). The V end lost 7 bases, the J end lost 7 bases, and 11 bases lay between the germline ends. CDR3 size: 12 residues. CDR3 amino acids: CASTAGDNEQFF. For the CDR3, the DNA is TGTGCCAGCACCGCGGGTGATAATGAGCAGTTCTTC. Combining the CDR3 with reference TRBV7-9 and TRBJ2-1 gives the whole variable domain DTGVSQNPRHKITKRGQNVTFRCDPISEHNRLYWYRQTLGQGPEFLTYFQNEAQLEKSRLLSDRFSAERPKGSFSTLEIQRTEQGDSAMYLCASTAGDNEQFFGPGTRLTVL.

The rearrangement joins TRBV5-1 to TRBJ1-1; possibly TRBD1 for D (6 bases). The CDR3 has 12 residues. Per germline, CDR1 SGHRS and CDR2 YFSETQ. The V gene lost 3 bases and the J gene lost 5 bases, with 8 bases spanning the gap. The CDR3 sequence is CASSYTGTEAFF. As DNA, the CDR3 is TGCGCCAGCAGCTATACAGGGACTGAAGCTTTCTTT. Based on the CDR3 plus reference TRBV5-1 and TRBJ1-1, the full variable domain is KAGVTQTPRYLIKTRGQQVTLSCSPISGHRSVSWYQQTPGQGLQFLFEYFSETQRNKGNFPGRFSGRQFSNSRSEMNVSTLELGDSALYLCASSYTGTEAFFGQGTRLTVV.

The chain recombines TRBV6-5 with TRBJ2-7; a weak D match, TRBD2 (5 bases). CDR1 is MNHEY, CDR2 SVGAGI, per germline. The ends were cut back, 5 bases at V and 3 bases at J, with 17 bases in the middle. The CDR3 runs to 15 residues. The CDR3: CASSAGMADYYEQYF. CDR3 DNA sequence: TGTGCCAGCAGTGCCGGGATGGCAGACTACTACGAGCAGTACTTC.

The chain recombines TRBV19 with TRBJ1-1, with D tentatively TRBD1 (6 bases). From germline, CDR1 is LNHDA and CDR2 SQIVND (reference sequence). The CDR3 totals 14 residues. V was pared by 5 bases and J by 4 bases, with 14 bases between. The CDR3 region is CASSFRGSSTEAFF. In DNA form, the CDR3 reads TGTGCCAGTAGTTTCAGGGGCTCGAGCACTGAAGCTTTCTTT.

The chain recombines TRBV6-1 with TRBJ1-3; no definite D call. Germline lookup yields CDR1 MNHNS and CDR2 SASEGT. The CDR3 consists of 17 residues. V gave up 0 bases and J gave up 1 base, with 13 bases separating them. Written as DNA, the CDR3 is TGTGCCAGCAGTGAAGCGCTGGCAGCGAGATCTGGAAACACCATATATTTT. This translates into CASSEALAARSGNTIYF.

DNA of the CDR3: TGTGCCAGTAGTTTCCTCACAGACTATGGCTACACCTTC. Its translation: CASSFLTDYGYTF. V gene TRBV19 combines with J gene TRBJ1-2; no reliable D call. The CDR3 consists of 13 residues. CDR1 LNHDA and CDR2 SQIVND come from the germline V gene (reference sequence). V was clipped by 5 bases and J by 3 bases, with 10 bases between them.

V and J are TRBV5-6 and TRBJ1-2, with a weak D call TRBD1 (6 bases). The germline V and J ends were trimmed by 2 bases and 2 bases, with 16 bases remaining between them. CDR1 and CDR2 from the germline V gene are SGHDT and YYEEEE. There are 16 residues in the CDR3. CDR3 coding DNA: TGTGCCAGCAGCTTATTCCCGGGACAACAAAACTATGGCTACACCTTC. Translated, it gives CASSLFPGQQNYGYTF.

The chain recombines TRBV29-1 with TRBJ2-1; 9 nucleotides line up with TRBD1. J was trimmed by 4 bases and V by 4 bases; bases with no gene match: 8. CDR3 length: 15 residues. The germline V gene encodes CDR1 SQVTM and CDR2 ANQGSEA. The CDR3, as DNA: TGCAGCGTTGCGGGGGGACAGGGAGGTTACAATGAGCAGTTCTTC. Its protein product is CSVAGGQGGYNEQFF.

This chain links TRBV7-2 with TRBJ1-2, with D unclear. The V end was cut by 5 bases, the J end by 4 bases, with 11 bases between. This CDR3 region has 13 residues. The germline V gene has CDR1 SGHTA and CDR2 FQGNSA. The CDR3 loop is CASSPGMSYGYTF. The DNA of the CDR3 is TGTGCCAGCAGCCCCGGGATGAGCTATGGCTACACCTTC.

The chain carries TRBV7-9 and TRBJ1-2; 8 positions match TRBD1. CDR1 is SEHNR, CDR2 FQNEAQ, per germline (reference sequence). This CDR3 is built from 14 residues. The V gene end was trimmed by 5 bases and the J gene end by 3 bases; junction bases not matched to a gene: 5. The CDR3 here is CASSPGQGYYGYTF. The CDR3 DNA is TGTGCCAGCAGCCCAGGACAGGGATACTATGGCTACACCTTC.

The rearrangement joins TRBV30 to TRBJ1-2, with a possible D match to TRBD1 (5 bases). CDR1 is GTSNPN, CDR2 SVGIG, per germline (reference sequence). Trimming left V 3 bases short and J 2 bases short, with 10 bases between. The CDR3 runs to 13 residues. CDR3 amino acids: CAWRTDENYGYTF. The CDR3 DNA sequence: TGTGCCTGGAGGACAGATGAAAACTATGGCTACACCTTC.